The clone carrying this TCR beta chain was seen just once. These data belong to a study of early T cells in non-severe SARS-CoV-2 infection. Individual cDNA molecules received unique molecular identifiers during library preparation. TCRdb used MiXCR to reprocess the 5' RACE reads, holding one entry per CDR3 protein. The table records around 99,000 distinct CDR3 sequences, 16% of them present only once. Germline V gene data show CDR1 as LGHDT and CDR2 as YNNKEL (reference sequence). V dropped 4 bases and J dropped 4 bases, with 9 bases sitting between them. The CDR3 is made up of 13 amino acids. The source is an adult who was a healthcare worker with PCR-confirmed SARS-CoV-2 infection or an uninfected control (not recorded which). The input for sequencing was whole blood, taken at baseline. The chain couples TRBV3-1 to TRBJ2-3; D is unclear. The CDR3 loop reads CASSRDHPDTQYF. DNA of the CDR3: TGTGCCAGCAGCCGAGATCACCCAGATACGCAGTATTTT.